This T cell receptor beta chain emerged from a study of cytomegalovirus exposure and HLA in healthy donors. Study results and limitations: Most of the TCR beta V segments (in an earlier analysis) were productive either about 90% or about 30% of the time.

Germline lookup yields CDR1 SGHDN and CDR2 FVKESK. CDR3 length: 12 amino acids. Germline trimming cut 11 bases from V and 3 bases from J; bases unmatched to any gene: 2. This PCR relied on a set of 60 Vbeta primers and 13 Jbeta primers. Assay used: immunoSEQ multiplex PCR; TCRdb lists only in-frame clones, some missing. The sample has approximately 100,000 clones, around 80% seen once. This clone turned up a few times. No antigen is known for it. The V gene is TRBV14, the J gene TRBJ2-2, with 8 bases identical to TRBD2. The receptor was derived from a man aged 18 to 29 in good health and CMV-seronegative. The source material was PBMCs. CDR3 protein: CAGAGDTGELFF. DNA for the CDR3: TGTGCCGGAGCGGGGGACACCGGGGAGCTGTTTTTT.